The 2 T cell receptor beta chains below come from one sample, sequenced in a study of T cells in Graves' hyperthyroidism and ophthalmopathy. It was RNA transcripts that yielded the amplified TCR beta CDR3 regions. The HTBI primer set drove a first-round RT-PCR of the TCR CDR3. TCRdb itself ran the multiplex PCR reads through MiXCR, one entry per CDR3 protein. The table records about 200,000 distinct CDR3 sequences, less than 20% of them present only once. The sequenced material came from blood. These TCRs come from a woman in her 50s with Graves' hyperthyroidism.

This clonotype was counted at least ten times. The chain employs TRBV15 and TRBJ2-5, with D possibly being TRBD1 (7 bases). Trimming shortened V by 1 base and J by 2 bases, and 17 bases separated the two germline ends. Germline assignment: CDR1 LNHNV and CDR2 YYDKDF (reference sequence). This CDR3 has 17 amino acids. The DNA for the CDR3 is TGTGCCACCAGCAGAGGCGGGAAGGGGGCATTTCAAGAGACCCAGTACTTC. Its protein is CATSRGGKGAFQETQYF.

This clonotype has just a few counts. The chain employs TRBV12-3 or TRBV12-4 and TRBJ2-6; D gene ambiguous. The CDR3 spans 20 residues. Trimming took 7 bases from V and 0 from J, leaving 25 bases between them. CDR3 DNA sequence: TGTGCCAGCACTTCGATAAGGGTCTCACTTCGAGGCTCTGGGGCCAACGTCCTGACTTTC. It is translated as CASTSIRVSLRGSGANVLTF.